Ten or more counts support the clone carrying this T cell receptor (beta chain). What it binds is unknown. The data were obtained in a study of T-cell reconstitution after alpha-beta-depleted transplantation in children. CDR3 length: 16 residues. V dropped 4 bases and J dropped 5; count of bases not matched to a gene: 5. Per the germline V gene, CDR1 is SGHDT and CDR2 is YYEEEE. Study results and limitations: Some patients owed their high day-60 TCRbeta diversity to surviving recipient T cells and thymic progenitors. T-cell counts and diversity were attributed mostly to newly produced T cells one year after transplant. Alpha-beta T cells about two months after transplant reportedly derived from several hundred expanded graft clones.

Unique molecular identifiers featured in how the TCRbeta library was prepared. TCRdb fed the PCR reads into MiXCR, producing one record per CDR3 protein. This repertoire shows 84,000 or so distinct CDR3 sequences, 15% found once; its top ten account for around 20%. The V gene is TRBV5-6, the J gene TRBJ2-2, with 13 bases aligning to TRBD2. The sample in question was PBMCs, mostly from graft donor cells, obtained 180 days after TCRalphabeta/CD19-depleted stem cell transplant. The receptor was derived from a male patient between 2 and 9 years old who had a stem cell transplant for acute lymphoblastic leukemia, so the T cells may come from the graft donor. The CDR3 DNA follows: TGTGCCAGCAGCCCCGGACTAGCGGGAGTTACCGGGGAGCTGTTTTTT. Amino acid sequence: CASSPGLAGVTGELFF.